This T cell receptor beta chain comes out of a study of T cells after yellow fever vaccination. Findings and limits, study-wide: Subsequent booster samples again held most clones from primary vaccination (96% CD4, 88% CD8). Contamination of FACS-sorted repertoires by abundant clonotypes from the bulk population could occur.

Germline trimming cut 7 bases from V and 9 bases from J; bases unmatched to any gene: 13. Germline assignment: CDR1 SGHRS and CDR2 YFSETQ. The CDR3 contains 14 residues. MiXCR, run by TCRdb on the 5' RACE reads, gives a single entry per CDR3 protein. The table records about 32,000 distinct CDR3 sequences, 8% to 11% of them present only once. Sequencing used PBMCs, either bulk or a sorted T-cell subset (CD4+, CD8+, memory, or dextramer-sorted; not recorded which), obtained more than 13 days after the first yellow fever vaccination. This TCR was sampled from a man aged 18 to 35 who received the YFV17D yellow fever vaccine. The V and J genes are TRBV5-1 and TRBJ2-1; 7 positions match TRBD2. The CDR3 bases are TGCGCCAGCGCAGGGACTATCGGGATTGGTGAGCAGTTCTTC. Its protein product is CASAGTIGIGEQFF.